These 13 T cell receptor beta chains came from one sample sequenced in a study of T cell changes during pregnancy in multiple sclerosis. Libraries were prepared by immunoSEQ multiplex PCR; TCRdb keeps only in-frame clonotypes and omits some of them. The sample contains 75,000 to 95,000 clones, around 93% of which appear only once. The sample was peripheral blood, taken in the first trimester of pregnancy. These TCRs come from a female donor in good health, enrolled as a control in a pregnancy study.

The chain uses TRBV4-1 and TRBJ2-7; 9 positions agree with TRBD2. Per germline, CDR1 MGHRA and CDR2 YSYEKL. V was pared by 2 bases and J by 4 bases, with 6 bases of the junction left unmatched. The CDR3 sequence is 15 residues long. The CDR3 reads CASSQPAGGSYEQYF. The CDR3, as DNA: TGCGCCAGCAGCCAACCAGCGGGGGGTTCATACGAGCAGTACTTC.

The rearrangement uses TRBV7-9 and TRBJ1-5; 9 bases are shared with TRBD1. With 5 bases clipped from V and 3 bases from J, the junction kept 5 bases outside the gene matches. The CDR3 contains 15 residues. The germline CDR1 and CDR2 sequences are SEHNR and FQNEAQ (reference sequence). The CDR3 sequence: CASSKGDRVNQPQHF. CDR3 DNA: TGTGCCAGCAGCAAAGGGGACAGGGTCAATCAGCCCCAGCATTTT.

This chain links TRBV4-3 with TRBJ1-5; 10 bases line up with TRBD1. CDR3 length: 15 residues. V was clipped by 1 base and J by 3 bases; unmatched bases: 0. Germline CDR1 reads LGHNA; CDR2 reads YSLEER. The chain's CDR3 is CASSQGQGANQPQHF. In DNA, the CDR3 is TGCGCCAGCAGCCAAGGACAGGGGGCCAATCAGCCCCAGCATTTT.

The chain carries TRBV5-4 and TRBJ1-2; D is possibly TRBD1 (6 bases). Trimming left V 4 bases short and J 2 bases short, with 9 bases between. Germline V gene data show CDR1 as SGHNT and CDR2 as YYREEE (reference sequence). This CDR3 is 13 amino acids long. DNA for the CDR3: TGTGCCAGCAGCCTGCAGGGGAACTATGGCTACACCTTC. Its translation is CASSLQGNYGYTF.

This sequence joins TRBV7-2 and TRBJ1-5, with TRBD1 matching 7 bases. CDR3 length: 15 amino acids. Germline V lookup: CDR1 SGHTA, CDR2 FQGNSA. V trimming: 1 base; J trimming: 2 bases; junction bases outside the gene matches: 2. Written as DNA, the CDR3 is TGTGCCAGCAGCTTAGACAGGGGCGGCAATCAGCCCCAGCATTTT. This encodes CASSLDRGGNQPQHF.

CDR3 coding DNA: TGCGCCAGCAGCCAAGGCGCGGCGGCAATTGAAAAACTGTTTTTT. Its translation is CASSQGAAAIEKLFF. The chain carries TRBV4-3 and TRBJ1-4; the D is unclear. This CDR3 region has 15 residues. From germline, CDR1 is LGHNA and CDR2 YSLEER. V was cut by 1 base and J by 7 bases, with 13 bases left in between.

The chain employs TRBV7-9 and TRBJ2-5, with TRBD1 identical over 7 bases. The CDR3 extends over 15 amino acids. V gave up 5 bases and J gave up 2 bases; unmatched junction bases: 8. Germline loops: CDR1 SEHNR, CDR2 FQNEAQ (reference sequence). The CDR3 coding sequence is TGTGCCAGCAGCCCGAGACAGGGCCCTCAAGAGACCCAGTACTTC. This sequence encodes CASSPRQGPQETQYF.

V usage is TRBV15 and J usage is TRBJ1-2; TRBD1 might be the D (6 bases). The V and J ends lost 6 bases and 4 bases respectively, with 12 bases between them. The CDR3 runs 13 residues. Germline V lookup: CDR1 LNHNV, CDR2 YYDKDF (reference sequence). For the CDR3, the DNA is TGTGCCACCAGGCCCTCAGGGGCCTATGGCTACACCTTC. This sequence encodes CATRPSGAYGYTF.

This clone has just one count. V gene TRBV18 combines with J gene TRBJ2-6; D might be TRBD1 (5 bases). With 0 bases removed from V and 8 bases from J, the gap between germline ends came to 8 bases. This CDR3 contains 14 residues. CDR1 is KGHSH, CDR2 LQKENI, per germline. CDR3 bases: TGTGCCAGCTCACCACCCGACAGTCCCAACGTCCTGACTTTC. This encodes CASSPPDSPNVLTF.

This clone was detected only once. This chain links TRBV7-8 with TRBJ1-2; D remains ambiguous. The CDR3 covers 15 residues. The V end lost 1 base, the J end lost 4 bases, and 13 bases lay between the germline ends. The germline V gene has CDR1 SGHVS and CDR2 FQNEAQ. In DNA, the CDR3 is TGTGCCAGCAGCTTAGATCCAGGAACGGTCTATGGCTACACCTTC. Protein product: CASSLDPGTVYGYTF.

The chain links TRBV5-8 to TRBJ1-1; D might be TRBD1 (5 bases). There are 13 residues in the CDR3. Germline CDR1 and CDR2: SGHTS and YDEGEE. V lost 7 bases and J lost 1, with 11 bases in between. CDR3 amino acids: CASSGRGNTEAFF. The CDR3 DNA reads TGTGCCAGCTCGGGTAGGGGGAACACTGAAGCTTTCTTT.

CDR3 coding DNA: TGTGCCAGCAGTTTCGACAGGGGGAATCAGCCCCAGCATTTT. Protein sequence: CASSFDRGNQPQHF. The chain recombines TRBV6-6 with TRBJ1-5, with TRBD1 identical over 9 bases. From germline, CDR1 is MNHNY and CDR2 SVGAGI (reference sequence). There are 14 residues in the CDR3. V was clipped by 4 bases and J by 4 bases; unmatched bases: 2.

The V call is TRBV19, the J call TRBJ2-1; TRBD2 matches 10 bases. This CDR3 has 15 residues. V trimming: 0 bases; J trimming: 8 bases; junction bases outside the gene matches: 4. Per germline, CDR1 LNHDA and CDR2 SQIVND (reference sequence). This CDR3 reads CASSIDPGTSDEQFF. The CDR3 DNA reads TGTGCCAGTAGTATAGATCCCGGGACTAGCGATGAGCAGTTCTTC.